The next 23 T cell receptor beta chains were all read from a single sample in a study of blood T cell repertoires in COVID-19. Here immunoSEQ multiplex PCR was the method, and the copy in TCRdb shows in-frame clones only, minus some. This sample yields under 70,000 clones, of which roughly 80% are seen a single time; about 20% belongs to the top ten. The sample taken for sequencing was peripheral blood. The receptors stem from a man aged 60 to 69 with acute or convalescent COVID-19.

V and J are TRBV5-4 and TRBJ2-5, with D maybe TRBD1 (6 bases). CDR3 length equals 14 residues. Trimming removed 2 bases from V and 0 bases from J, with 8 bases in between. CDR1 is SGHNT and CDR2 is YYREEE in the germline V gene (reference sequence). For the CDR3, the DNA is TGTGCCAGCAGCTTAGGGGGTTACCAAGAGACCCAGTACTTC. This sequence encodes CASSLGGYQETQYF.

The CDR3 DNA reads as TGTGCCAGCAGCTTTGGGATAGCGGGAGGCACAGATACGCAGTATTTT. This codes for CASSFGIAGGTDTQYF. This chain uses TRBV7-3 with TRBJ2-3, with 9 nucleotides matching TRBD2. Trimming took 3 bases from V and 1 from J; bases not matched to a gene: 5. The CDR3 has 16 residues. The germline CDR1 and CDR2 sequences are SGHTA and FQGTGA.

The chain carries TRBV5-1 and TRBJ1-3; possibly TRBD1 for D (5 bases). The germline gives CDR1 SGHRS, CDR2 YFSETQ. V lost 0 bases, J lost 4 bases, and 11 bases lay in between. The CDR3 spans 15 residues. The CDR3 region has the DNA TGCGCCAGCAGCTTGGGACAGACCAAGGGAAACACCATATATTTT. This translates into CASSLGQTKGNTIYF. The full variable domain, in which reference TRBV5-1 and TRBJ1-3 provide the parts outside the CDR3, is KAGVTQTPRYLIKTRGQQVTLSCSPISGHRSVSWYQQTPGQGLQFLFEYFSETQRNKGNFPGRFSGRQFSNSRSEMNVSTLELGDSALYLCASSLGQTKGNTIYFGEGSWLTVV.

This rearrangement joins TRBV30 to TRBJ1-1; 7 bases align to TRBD1. The germline CDR1 and CDR2 sequences are GTSNPN and SVGIG (reference sequence). J was trimmed by 0 bases and V by 1 base; bases with no gene match: 5. The CDR3 length is 15 residues. CDR3 DNA sequence: TGTGCCTGGAGTGCGATGACAGGGATGAACACTGAAGCTTTCTTT. Translated: CAWSAMTGMNTEAFF.

In this sample, this clone turned up once. The rearrangement uses TRBV19 and TRBJ1-4, with D uncertain. Between the trimmed V and J ends, which lost 7 bases and 5 bases, there was a span of 14 bases. The CDR3 is 14 amino acids. Looked up from germline, CDR1 is LNHDA and CDR2 is SQIVND (reference sequence). The CDR3 sequence: CASNEGRKNEKLFF. The CDR3 bases are TGTGCCAGTAATGAGGGCAGAAAGAATGAAAAACTGTTTTTT.

The V call is TRBV9, the J call TRBJ2-1; 7 positions match TRBD1. With V trimmed by 4 bases and J by 0 bases, 16 bases remained unmatched. Germline CDR1 reads SGDLS; CDR2 reads YYNGEE. The length of the CDR3 is 19 residues. CDR3 in DNA: TGTGCCAGCAGCCCGAGGGGGCCCCGGGATTATAGCTCCTACAATGAGCAGTTCTTC. Translating gives CASSPRGPRDYSSYNEQFF.

The chain has TRBV6-5 and TRBJ2-7; D is unclear. V was cut by 5 bases and J by 0 bases, with 5 bases left in between. The length of the CDR3 is 12 residues. In germline, CDR1 is MNHEY, CDR2 SVGAGI. Written as DNA, the CDR3 is TGTGCCAGCAGTCGGTACTCCTACGAGCAGTACTTC. It is translated as CASSRYSYEQYF.

CDR3 in DNA: TGTGCCTGGGCCCAAACAGGGTTCTATGGCTACACCTTC. Its protein is CAWAQTGFYGYTF. The rearrangement joins TRBV30 to TRBJ1-2; D perhaps matches TRBD1 (6 bases). The V gene's germline CDR1 is GTSNPN and CDR2 SVGIG (reference sequence). V gave up 5 bases and J gave up 4 bases, with 14 bases separating them. This CDR3 has 13 residues. Supplemented by reference TRBV30 and TRBJ1-2, the full variable domain reads SQTIHQWPATLVQPVGSPLSLECTVEGTSNPNLYWYRQAAGRGLQLLFYSVGIGQISSEVPQNLSASRPQDRQFILSSKKLLLSDSGFYLCAWAQTGFYGYTFGSGTRLTVV.

This chain links TRBV7-2 with TRBJ2-7; D might be TRBD2 (6 bases). Germline lookup yields CDR1 SGHTA and CDR2 FQGNSA. V was pared by 5 bases and J by 4 bases, with 9 bases between. The CDR3 has 12 amino acids. The CDR3 sequence is CASSMTSYEQYF. Written as DNA, the CDR3 is TGTGCCAGCAGCATGACTAGTTACGAGCAGTACTTC. Drawing the rest from reference TRBV7-2 and TRBJ2-7, the complete variable domain is GAGVSQSPSNKVTEKGKDVELRCDPISGHTALYWYRQSLGQGLEFLIYFQGNSAPDKSGLPSDRFSAERTGGSVSTLTIQRTQQEDSAVYLCASSMTSYEQYFGPGTRLTVT.

This sequence joins TRBV28 and TRBJ2-7, with D maybe TRBD2 (5 bases). The CDR3 spans 14 residues. V lost 2 bases to trimming and J lost 5 bases, with 13 bases between them. The germline V gene encodes CDR1 MDHEN and CDR2 SYDVKM. In DNA form, the CDR3 reads TGTGCCAGCAGTTTAGTATTCGAGGGCCACGAGCAGTACTTC. It is translated as CASSLVFEGHEQYF.

The rearrangement joins TRBV7-9 to TRBJ1-1, with 7 bases matching TRBD1. CDR3 size: 14 residues. The J segment lost 3 bases and the V segment lost 3 bases, leaving 4 bases of the junction unmatched. In germline, CDR1 is SEHNR, CDR2 FQNEAQ (reference sequence). CDR3 protein: CASSLRQGDTEAFF. The DNA for the CDR3 is TGTGCCAGCAGCTTGCGACAGGGTGACACTGAAGCTTTCTTT.

The V call is TRBV5-6, the J call TRBJ1-2; D not resolved. V was clipped by 4 bases and J by 7 bases, with 14 bases between them. Germline CDR1 is SGHDT and CDR2 is YYEEEE. CDR3 length: 13 residues. CDR3 sequence: CASSPIPLPGYTF. The CDR3 coding sequence is TGTGCCAGCAGCCCTATTCCCCTCCCTGGCTACACCTTC.

The CDR3 here is CASSFLAGDSGELFF. DNA of the CDR3: TGTGCCAGCAGTTTTTTAGCGGGAGACTCCGGGGAGCTGTTTTTT. The V call is TRBV28, the J call TRBJ2-2, with 9 bases identical to TRBD2. J lost 6 bases, V lost 3 bases, and 5 bases had no gene match. The V gene's germline CDR1 is MDHEN and CDR2 SYDVKM. The CDR3 runs to 15 residues. Full variable domain (rest looked up from reference TRBV28 and TRBJ2-2): DVKVTQSSRYLVKRTGEKVFLECVQDMDHENMFWYRQDPGLGLRLIYFSYDVKMKEKGDIPEGYSVSREKKERFSLILESASTNQTSMYLCASSFLAGDSGELFFGEGSRLTVL.

The chain is built from TRBV10-1 and TRBJ1-5, with D tentatively TRBD1 (6 bases). Trimming stripped 5 bases from V and 2 bases from J, with 7 bases between. Germline values: CDR1 WNHNN, CDR2 SYGVQD (reference sequence). This CDR3 has 13 residues. CDR3 bases: TGCGCCAGCAGTAGACAGGGCAATCAGCCCCAGCATTTT. Protein: CASSRQGNQPQHF.

This clone is labeled as medium-sized. The CDR3 spells CASSQGTGSYGYTF. In DNA form, the CDR3 reads TGTGCCAGCAGCCAAGGGACAGGGTCCTATGGCTACACCTTC. This chain links TRBV3-1 (or the pseudogene TRBV3-2) with TRBJ1-2; 8 nucleotides line up with TRBD1. Trimming removed 1 base from V and 4 bases from J; junction bases left unmatched: 2. Germline CDR1 and CDR2: LGHDT and YNNKEL (reference sequence). There are 14 residues in the CDR3.

The rearrangement joins TRBV30 to TRBJ2-5, with 9 bases aligning to TRBD1. Germline assignment: CDR1 GTSNPN and CDR2 SVGIG (reference sequence). There are 15 residues in the CDR3. V was clipped by 2 bases and J by 3 bases; unmatched bases: 7. In DNA, the CDR3 is TGTGCCTGGAGTCGTACGGGGACAGGGAAAGAGACCCAGTACTTC. Encoded protein: CAWSRTGTGKETQYF.

The chain is built from TRBV6-2 or TRBV6-3 and TRBJ2-7; D may be TRBD2 (7 bases). CDR1 and CDR2 from the germline V gene are MNHEY and SVGEGT. The ends were cut back, 4 bases at V and 2 bases at J, with 12 bases in the middle. The CDR3 has 14 residues. The CDR3 sequence is CASSSRGGTYEQYF. DNA for the CDR3: TGTGCCAGCAGTTCGAGGGGGGGCACCTACGAGCAGTACTTC.

This chain joins TRBV6-2 or TRBV6-3 and TRBJ2-5; D is undetermined. The CDR3 length is 15 residues. Looked up from germline, CDR1 is MNHEY and CDR2 is SVGEGT. The germline V and J ends were trimmed by 2 bases and 1 base, with 11 bases remaining between them. CDR3 coding DNA: TGTGCCAGCAGTTACCCATATAGAGCCCAAGAGACCCAGTACTTC. It translates to CASSYPYRAQETQYF.

Remarks on this clone: Sequence at one end of the junction differs from germline and may be a read error. This CDR3 reads CASSHSGTGSYNEQFF. CDR3 DNA: TGTGCCAGCAGTCACTCCGGGACAGGCTCCTACAATGAGCAGTTCTTC. The chain links TRBV6-4 to TRBJ2-1; the match to TRBD1 covers 8 bases. Germline-derived CDR1 and CDR2 are MRHNA and SNTAGT. The CDR3 length is 16 residues.

This clone has only one observation. The DNA for the CDR3 is TGTGCCAGCAGCCAAGATGGAGGGTTAGCTTCCAAAAACATTCAGTACTTC. Translation: CASSQDGGLASKNIQYF. The genes are TRBV3-1 (or the pseudogene TRBV3-2) and TRBJ2-4, with TRBD2 as a possible D gene (6 bases). This CDR3 has 17 residues. Germline CDR1 is LGHDT and CDR2 is YNNKEL (reference sequence). The V end was cut by 0 bases, the J end by 2 bases, with 14 bases between.

The rearrangement links TRBV20-1 to TRBJ2-1; D unresolved. Germline V gene data show CDR1 as DFQATT and CDR2 as SNEGSKA (reference sequence). Trimming left V 2 bases short and J 7 bases short, with 6 bases between. This CDR3 contains 11 residues. The CDR3 DNA reads as TGCAGTGCTAGAAATAGTAATGAGCAGTTCTTC. It is translated as CSARNSNEQFF.

The chain uses TRBV28 and TRBJ2-3, with D perhaps matching TRBD2 (5 bases). Trimming took 6 bases from V and 2 from J, leaving 12 bases between them. The CDR3 has 14 amino acids. Germline values: CDR1 MDHEN, CDR2 SYDVKM. The DNA of the CDR3 is TGTGCCAGCAGCCCGTCGGACTTCACAGATACGCAGTATTTT. It codes for CASSPSDFTDTQYF.

The chain is built from TRBV9 and TRBJ1-1, with 9 bases aligning to TRBD1. Germline CDR1 is SGDLS and CDR2 is YYNGEE. V lost 4 bases and J lost 3; bases outside the gene matches: 7. The CDR3 extends over 15 amino acids. The CDR3 DNA reads TGTGCCAGCAGCTCCAGGACAGGGGTGGACACTGAAGCTTTCTTT. It encodes CASSSRTGVDTEAFF.